This entry concerns a single T cell receptor beta chain. Its specificity is not known. V trimming: 3 bases; J trimming: 7 bases; junction bases outside the gene matches: 7. The V gene's germline CDR1 is SGHRS and CDR2 YFSETQ. The CDR3 is made up of 15 amino acids. Using unique molecular identifiers, the investigators prepared the TCRbeta library. Via MiXCR, TCRdb re-called the PCR reads, giving one row per CDR3 protein. The data contain around 600,000 distinct CDR3 sequences, 23% of them singletons. The data belong to a study of T-cell reconstitution after alpha-beta-depleted transplantation in children. Study-wide results and limits: Alpha-beta T cells about two months after transplant reportedly derived from several hundred expanded graft clones.

The source of this sequence is a boy younger than two who had a stem cell transplant for acute myeloid leukemia, so the T cells may come from the graft donor. The sample was PBMCs, mostly from graft donor cells, taken 360 days after TCRalphabeta/CD19-depleted stem cell transplant. The chain couples TRBV5-1 to TRBJ1-6; 7 bases agree with TRBD1. The CDR3 nucleotides read TGCGCCAGCAGCTACTGGGGACAGTCAAATTCACCCCTCCACTTT. Translated, it gives CASSYWGQSNSPLHF.